A single sample is the source of the 30 T cell receptor beta chains below, sequenced in a study of blood T cell repertoires in COVID-19 (dated by TCRdb to 2018 to 2021). Libraries were built with the immunoSEQ multiplex PCR assay. Held by TCRdb, this immuneACCESS table contains in-frame sequences only and omits some clones. Under half of the omission traces to an unresolved V gene where checked; the cause of the rest is unknown. This sample lists fewer than 200,000 clones; roughly 87% were detected once. The leading ten clones occupy 20% to 25% of the sample. Sequencing used peripheral blood. The receptors were sampled from a man in his sixties with active or convalescent COVID-19.

V gene TRBV7-9 combines with J gene TRBJ1-3; perhaps TRBD1 as D (5 bases). The CDR3 totals 18 residues. The V end was cut by 3 bases, the J end by 0 bases, with 18 bases between. CDR1 is SEHNR, CDR2 FQNEAQ, per germline (reference sequence). CDR3 residues: CASSLLGGTASSGNTIYF. The CDR3 DNA sequence: TGTGCCAGCAGCTTGCTGGGGGGTACAGCGAGCTCTGGAAACACCATATATTTT.

This chain links TRBV19 with TRBJ1-2; D might be TRBD1 (6 bases). Trimming pared 10 bases from V and 2 bases from J, leaving 11 bases between. This CDR3 spans 12 amino acids. Germline CDR1 reads LNHDA; CDR2 reads SQIVND (reference sequence). Here the CDR3 reads CATRRGNYGYTF. The DNA of the CDR3 is TGTGCCACTCGCAGGGGAAACTATGGCTACACCTTC.

The chain employs TRBV14 and TRBJ1-6; D remains ambiguous. Trimming removed 1 base from V and 5 bases from J, with 6 bases in between. The CDR3 is made up of 14 amino acids. Germline V CDR1 and CDR2: SGHDN, FVKESK. The CDR3 spells CASSQGLNNSPLHF. The CDR3 DNA reads as TGTGCCAGCAGCCAAGGACTGAATAATTCACCCCTCCACTTT.

The chain uses TRBV6-5 and TRBJ1-2, with 7 bases identical to TRBD1. The CDR3 sequence is 13 residues long. Per germline, CDR1 MNHEY and CDR2 SVGAGI. Trimming cost V 11 bases and J 3 bases; bases outside gene matches: 9. The CDR3: CAGTTGADYGYTF. The DNA of the CDR3 is TGTGCCGGAACTACAGGGGCCGACTATGGCTACACCTTC.

CDR3 protein: CASSPQGNTQYF. CDR3 DNA: TGTGCCAGCAGTCCACAGGGAAATACGCAGTATTTT. This sequence joins TRBV2 and TRBJ2-3, with D maybe TRBD1 (6 bases). The CDR3 length is 12 residues. Looked up from germline, CDR1 is SNHLY and CDR2 is FYNNEI. Trimming pared 5 bases from V and 7 bases from J, leaving 10 bases between.

This clone was counted only a few times. This chain connects TRBV5-1 to TRBJ2-1; TRBD2 aligns across 13 bases. Germline values: CDR1 SGHRS, CDR2 YFSETQ. The CDR3 has 18 residues. V lost 0 bases, J lost 2 bases, and 5 bases stayed unmatched. As DNA, the CDR3 is TGCGCCAGCAGCTTGGGACTAGCGGGGGGCGGAGCCTACAATGAGCAGTTCTTC. Protein: CASSLGLAGGGAYNEQFF.

The rearrangement uses TRBV5-1 and TRBJ2-3, with 8 nucleotides matching TRBD1. Germline CDR1 and CDR2: SGHRS and YFSETQ. This CDR3 spans 14 amino acids. Trimming cost V 4 bases and J 6 bases; bases outside gene matches: 7. The CDR3 spells CASSTGQEGDTQYF. DNA for the CDR3: TGCGCCAGCAGCACGGGACAGGAGGGGGATACGCAGTATTTT.

V is TRBV18 and J is TRBJ2-4; D remains unclear. Germline V gene data show CDR1 as KGHSH and CDR2 as LQKENI. Deletions cut 2 bases from V and 4 bases from J, with 6 bases between. The CDR3 runs to 13 residues. The CDR3 DNA sequence: TGTGCCAGCTCACCAGACGGGAAAAACATTCAGTACTTC. Protein sequence: CASSPDGKNIQYF. Using reference TRBV18 and TRBJ2-4 for the parts outside the CDR3, the full variable domain is NAGVMQNPRHLVRRRGQEARLRCSPMKGHSHVYWYRQLPEEGLKFMVYLQKENIIDESGMPKERFSAEFPKEGPSILRIQQVVRGDSAAYFCASSPDGKNIQYFGAGTRLSVL.

This sequence joins TRBV5-5 and TRBJ1-6; possible D gene TRBD1, 5 bases. Trimming pared 0 bases from V and 7 bases from J, leaving 11 bases between. From germline, CDR1 is SGHKS and CDR2 YYEKEE (reference sequence). The CDR3 consists of 15 residues. Here the CDR3 reads CASSLDGRVNSPLHF. The CDR3 DNA is TGTGCCAGCAGCTTGGACGGCAGGGTGAATTCACCCCTCCACTTT.

The V gene is TRBV18, the J gene TRBJ1-2; D ambiguous. There are 15 residues in the CDR3. CDR1 and CDR2 (germline): KGHSH, LQKENI. V was cut by 3 bases and J by 2 bases, with 13 bases left in between. The CDR3 sequence: CASSPGGGSNYGYTF. The CDR3 DNA sequence: TGTGCCAGCTCACCTGGCGGTGGGTCAAACTATGGCTACACCTTC.

The chain joins TRBV6-1 to TRBJ1-2; maybe TRBD1 (6 bases). V lost 3 bases, J lost 8 bases, and 16 bases lay in between. Germline lookup yields CDR1 MNHNS and CDR2 SASEGT. The length of the CDR3 is 14 residues. In DNA, the CDR3 is TGTGCCAGCAGTGACGGACAGCCCTCTGGAGGCTACACCTTC. Residues: CASSDGQPSGGYTF.

V gene TRBV27 combines with J gene TRBJ1-6, with 9 bases lining up with TRBD1. The CDR3 sequence is 15 residues long. Germline CDR1 reads MNHEY; CDR2 reads SMNVEV (reference sequence). V shed 0 bases and J 6 bases; nucleotides not matched to a gene: 0. Here the CDR3 DNA reads TGTGCCAGCAGTTTATCGGACAGGGGTAATTCACCCCTCCACTTT. Its translation: CASSLSDRGNSPLHF.

The chain couples TRBV4-2 to TRBJ1-2, with 9 bases matching TRBD1. Per germline, CDR1 LGHNA and CDR2 YNFKEQ. V shed 0 bases and J 6 bases; nucleotides not matched to a gene: 8. The CDR3 covers 16 residues. The CDR3 loop reads CASSQDRFGTGHGYTF. Here the CDR3 DNA reads TGTGCCAGCAGCCAAGATCGCTTTGGGACAGGGCATGGCTACACCTTC.

The chain joins TRBV5-1 to TRBJ1-2, with 7 bases fitting TRBD1. CDR1 and CDR2 (germline): SGHRS, YFSETQ. The ends lost 4 bases at V and 4 bases at J; junction bases unmatched: 10. This CDR3 is built from 15 residues. The CDR3: CASSTGTVNSYGYTF. CDR3 DNA sequence: TGCGCCAGCAGCACGGGGACAGTTAATAGCTATGGCTACACCTTC.

The V gene is TRBV3-1 (or the pseudogene TRBV3-2), the J gene TRBJ2-5; 7 nucleotides line up with TRBD1. After removal of 3 bases from V and 4 bases from J, the junction contained 2 bases not matched to a gene. CDR3 length equals 13 residues. The germline V gene encodes CDR1 LGHDT and CDR2 YNNKEL (reference sequence). CDR3 amino acids: CASSQTGLETQYF. The CDR3 DNA reads as TGTGCCAGCAGCCAGACAGGGCTAGAGACCCAGTACTTC.

V usage is TRBV3-1 (or the pseudogene TRBV3-2) and J usage is TRBJ2-3, with TRBD1 identical over 7 bases. The CDR3 contains 17 residues. The junction had 10 bases not matched to a gene; V was cut back by 4 bases and J by 0 bases. CDR1 and CDR2 from the germline V gene are LGHDT and YNNKEL (reference sequence). The CDR3 DNA reads TGTGCCAGCAGCCGGGACAGAGAAATGACTAGCACAGATACGCAGTATTTT. Translated: CASSRDREMTSTDTQYF.

The chain is built from TRBV7-3 and TRBJ1-2, with D possibly being TRBD1 (5 bases). The CDR3 loop spans 12 amino acids. From germline, CDR1 is SGHTA and CDR2 FQGTGA. Trimming took off 5 bases at V and 8 bases at J, with 12 bases between the two ends. CDR3 protein: CASSPGAGGYTF. As DNA, the CDR3 is TGTGCCAGCAGCCCAGGAGCAGGGGGCTACACCTTC.

This chain connects TRBV7-9 to TRBJ2-5; 12 bases are shared with TRBD1. J was trimmed by 4 bases and V by 5 bases; bases with no gene match: 8. The germline V gene has CDR1 SEHNR and CDR2 FQNEAQ (reference sequence). This CDR3 region has 16 residues. The CDR3 spells CASSRRDRGLGETQYF. CDR3 nucleotides: TGTGCCAGCAGCCGCCGGGACAGGGGGCTCGGAGAGACCCAGTACTTC.

The chain is built from TRBV5-4 and TRBJ1-4, with D uncertain. CDR3 size: 15 residues. The germline CDR1 and CDR2 sequences are SGHNT and YYREEE (reference sequence). V lost 4 bases to trimming and J lost 1 base, with 11 bases between them. The CDR3 sequence: CASSPESGTNEKLFF. CDR3 nucleotides: TGTGCCAGCAGCCCGGAGTCGGGAACTAATGAAAAACTGTTTTTT. Variable domain in full (rest from reference TRBV5-4 and TRBJ1-4): ETGVTQSPTHLIKTRGQQVTLRCSSQSGHNTVSWYQQALGQGPQFIFQYYREEENGRGNFPPRFSGLQFPNYSSELNVNALELDDSALYLCASSPESGTNEKLFFGSGTQLSVL.

The V call is TRBV29-1, the J call TRBJ2-2; possible D gene TRBD2, 7 bases. V dropped 5 bases and J dropped 5 bases, with 15 bases sitting between them. Per the germline V gene, CDR1 is SQVTM and CDR2 is ANQGSEA. The CDR3 extends over 14 amino acids. In DNA, the CDR3 is TGCAGCGTTTTCCGGGGGGCAAGGACCGGGGAGCTGTTTTTT. Residues: CSVFRGARTGELFF.

This chain uses TRBV5-5 with TRBJ1-6; 7 nucleotides align to TRBD1. Germline V gene lookup returns CDR1 SGHKS and CDR2 YYEKEE (reference sequence). V trimming: 0 bases; J trimming: 11 bases; junction bases outside the gene matches: 8. This CDR3 is built from 15 residues. CDR3 in DNA: TGTGCCAGCAGCTTGGTTCAAGGGGGCGCGACACCCCTCCACTTT. Its translation is CASSLVQGGATPLHF.

The J gene is TRBJ1-4, the V gene TRBV3-1 (or the pseudogene TRBV3-2), with a tentative D call TRBD1 (5 bases). Germline V gene lookup returns CDR1 LGHDT and CDR2 YNNKEL (reference sequence). CDR3 size: 18 residues. V lost 0 bases and J 8 bases, leaving 22 bases between the germline ends. This CDR3 is CASSQDNRSPTRREKLFF. The CDR3 bases are TGTGCCAGCAGCCAAGATAACAGGTCCCCAACCAGACGGGAAAAACTGTTTTTT.

V and J are TRBV4-2 and TRBJ2-3; TRBD2 matches at 11 bases. Unmatched junction bases numbered 3, after V lost 3 bases and J lost 7 bases. In germline, CDR1 is LGHNA, CDR2 YNFKEQ. The CDR3 has 14 residues. The CDR3 protein is CASSQASGGHTQYF. CDR3 nucleotide sequence: TGTGCCAGCAGCCAGGCTAGCGGGGGGCATACGCAGTATTTT.

This chain connects TRBV4-1 to TRBJ2-5, with 16 positions matching TRBD2. J lost 4 bases, V lost 2 bases, and 13 bases had no gene match. Per germline, CDR1 MGHRA and CDR2 YSYEKL. This CDR3 spans 20 amino acids. The CDR3 here is CASSQSPGLAGGRWSETQYF. DNA for the CDR3: TGCGCCAGCAGCCAAAGTCCGGGACTAGCGGGGGGGCGCTGGTCAGAGACCCAGTACTTC.

This clone has ten or more counts. The chain recombines TRBV27 with TRBJ1-5; perhaps TRBD1 as D (5 bases). The CDR3 sequence is 14 residues long. CDR1 and CDR2 from the germline V gene are MNHEY and SMNVEV (reference sequence). Trimming removed 6 bases at V and 7 bases at J, with 16 bases between. CDR3 in amino acids: CASSHNSGRQPQHF. In nucleotides, the CDR3 is TGTGCCAGCAGCCACAACTCAGGGCGCCAGCCCCAGCATTTT.

On this clone itself: Different DNA sequences within this sample yield the same CDR3. The chain links TRBV15 to TRBJ2-7; D might be TRBD2 (5 bases). This CDR3 is built from 13 residues. Germline V gene data show CDR1 as LNHNV and CDR2 as YYDKDF (reference sequence). V was trimmed by 5 bases and J by 4 bases, leaving 12 bases between them. CDR3 region: CATSLGRNYEQYF. Here the CDR3 DNA reads TGTGCCACCAGCTTAGGGAGAAATTACGAGCAGTACTTC.

This clone was seen a handful of times. The chain carries TRBV5-1 and TRBJ2-3, with 7 bases fitting TRBD1. The CDR3 runs 15 residues. Germline V lookup: CDR1 SGHRS, CDR2 YFSETQ. V shed 4 bases and J 4 bases; nucleotides not matched to a gene: 9. The CDR3 DNA sequence: TGCGCCAGCAGCGCCCTGACAGGGATCGCAGATACGCAGTATTTT. Amino acid sequence: CASSALTGIADTQYF.

In nucleotides, the CDR3 is TGTGCCAGCAGCCAAGATCGGGGGACTAGCGGCACAGATACGCAGTATTTT. It encodes CASSQDRGTSGTDTQYF. V is TRBV3-1 (or the pseudogene TRBV3-2) and J is TRBJ2-3, with 10 positions matching TRBD2. Per the germline V gene, CDR1 is LGHDT and CDR2 is YNNKEL (reference sequence). This CDR3 has 17 residues. V shed 0 bases and J 1 base; nucleotides not matched to a gene: 4.

This chain uses TRBV11-2 with TRBJ2-5; a weak D match, TRBD2 (5 bases). Germline V gene lookup returns CDR1 SGHAT and CDR2 FQNNGV. V lost 5 bases and J lost 5, with 18 bases in between. This CDR3 spans 15 amino acids. The CDR3 sequence: CASSAGSWASETQYF. In DNA form, the CDR3 reads TGTGCCAGCAGCGCGGGCTCCTGGGCGTCGGAGACCCAGTACTTC. Based on the CDR3 plus reference TRBV11-2 and TRBJ2-5, the full variable domain is EAGVAQSPRYKIIEKRQSVAFWCNPISGHATLYWYQQILGQGPKLLIQFQNNGVVDDSQLPKDRFSAERLKGVDSTLKIQPAKLEDSAVYLCASSAGSWASETQYFGPGTRLLVL.

The chain has TRBV19 and TRBJ1-2; perhaps TRBD1 as D (6 bases). Trimming shortened V by 3 bases and J by 0 bases, and 20 bases separated the two germline ends. In germline, CDR1 is LNHDA, CDR2 SQIVND (reference sequence). CDR3 length: 18 amino acids. As DNA, the CDR3 is TGTGCCAGTAGTATGGGGGGGCCCGCTGTATCGACTAACTATGGCTACACCTTC. Amino acid sequence: CASSMGGPAVSTNYGYTF.